Each of the 16 T cell receptor beta chains below was sequenced from the same sample in a study of blood T cell repertoires in COVID-19. Here immunoSEQ multiplex PCR was the method, and the copy in TCRdb shows in-frame clones only, minus some. The sample records roughly 220,000 clones, 80% to 85% being singletons. Sequenced sample: peripheral blood. The receptors were sampled from a woman aged 55 to 70 with acute or convalescent COVID-19.

The chain has TRBV3-1 (or the pseudogene TRBV3-2) and TRBJ1-5; D possibly corresponds to TRBD1 (5 bases). There are 15 residues in the CDR3. The V end lost 1 base, the J end lost 5 bases, and 12 bases lay between the germline ends. CDR1 is LGHDT, CDR2 YNNKEL, per germline (reference sequence). The CDR3 sequence is CASSQAPGFHQPQHF. CDR3 DNA: TGTGCCAGCAGCCAAGCCCCAGGGTTCCATCAGCCCCAGCATTTT.

The CDR3 is CASSDRQQNTEAFF. The CDR3 nucleotides are TGTGCCAGCAGCGATAGACAACAGAACACTGAAGCTTTCTTT. The chain carries TRBV11-1 and TRBJ1-1; no firm D call. Per the germline V gene, CDR1 is SGHAT and CDR2 is FQDESV (reference sequence). CDR3 size: 14 residues. V lost 5 bases and J 1 base, leaving 11 bases between the germline ends.

The genes are TRBV4-3 and TRBJ1-2, with a possible D match to TRBD1 (6 bases). The V end was cut by 1 base, the J end by 4 bases, with 7 bases between. CDR1 and CDR2 (germline): LGHNA, YSLEER. The length of the CDR3 is 13 residues. The CDR3 region has the DNA TGCGCCAGCAGCCAAGTGACAGGCTATGGCTACACCTTC. This sequence encodes CASSQVTGYGYTF.

The rearrangement links TRBV28 to TRBJ1-1, with unresolved D. The CDR3 length is 14 residues. V was trimmed by 5 bases and J by 5 bases, leaving 15 bases between them. Germline V lookup: CDR1 MDHEN, CDR2 SYDVKM. The CDR3 spells CASSLAGIGTEAFF. The DNA of the CDR3 is TGTGCCAGCAGTCTGGCGGGAATCGGGACTGAAGCTTTCTTT.

This sequence joins TRBV10-1 and TRBJ1-4; 11 bases fit TRBD1. Germline values: CDR1 WNHNN, CDR2 SYGVQD (reference sequence). V gave up 4 bases and J gave up 5 bases; unmatched junction bases: 9. The CDR3 covers 17 residues. The CDR3 sequence: CASSADRGRIWNEKLFF. The CDR3 coding sequence is TGCGCCAGCAGTGCGGACAGGGGGCGCATTTGGAATGAAAAACTGTTTTTT.

This clone was found a few times. V usage is TRBV6-5 and J usage is TRBJ1-6, with D unclear. Germline values: CDR1 MNHEY, CDR2 SVGAGI. The CDR3 contains 14 residues. The V gene lost 4 bases and the J gene lost 6 bases, with 10 bases spanning the gap. The CDR3 sequence: CASSSLEGNSPLHF. The DNA for the CDR3 is TGTGCCAGCAGTTCGTTAGAGGGTAATTCACCCCTCCACTTT.

CDR3 region: CASSVRGFGNTIYF. In DNA form, the CDR3 reads TGTGCCAGCAGCGTAAGGGGATTTGGAAACACCATATATTTT. The chain has TRBV9 and TRBJ1-3; a weak D match, TRBD1 (5 bases). Germline V gene sequence: CDR1 SGDLS, CDR2 YYNGEE. CDR3 size: 14 residues. V shed 1 base and J shed 3 bases, with 8 bases lying between them.

This clone was detected only a few times. V and J are TRBV10-3 and TRBJ2-7, with D perhaps TRBD1 (6 bases). Germline assignment: CDR1 ENHRY and CDR2 SYGVKD. The V end lost 6 bases, the J end lost 6 bases, and 12 bases lay between the germline ends. The CDR3 is made up of 12 amino acids. The CDR3 reads CAIRMTGSEQYF. CDR3 sequence (DNA): TGTGCCATCAGGATGACAGGAAGCGAGCAGTACTTC.

The rearrangement joins TRBV9 to TRBJ2-5; 9 bases line up with TRBD1. The CDR3 consists of 14 residues. V gave up 6 bases and J gave up 5 bases; unmatched junction bases: 8. Germline CDR1 SGDLS, CDR2 YYNGEE. In DNA, the CDR3 is TGTGCCAGCAACCCGGGACAGGGTCACGAGACCCAGTACTTC. Its translation is CASNPGQGHETQYF.

The chain joins TRBV29-1 to TRBJ2-1; tentatively, D is TRBD2 (7 bases). Germline CDR1 reads SQVTM; CDR2 reads ANQGSEA. The length of the CDR3 is 14 residues. V was cut by 7 bases and J by 6 bases, with 19 bases left in between. CDR3 in DNA: TGCAGCGCCCGAAGGGGGGGGGAAGGCAATGAGCAGTTCTTC. Translating gives CSARRGGEGNEQFF.

The V gene is TRBV2, the J gene TRBJ2-5; possible D gene TRBD2, 6 bases. The germline V gene encodes CDR1 SNHLY and CDR2 FYNNEI. The V end lost 6 bases, the J end lost 5 bases, and 10 bases lay between the germline ends. The CDR3 length is 12 residues. Written as DNA, the CDR3 is TGTGCCAGCAGGGGGGGAATGGAGACCCAGTACTTC. This sequence encodes CASRGGMETQYF.

The chain carries TRBV27 and TRBJ1-1; 8 bases agree with TRBD1. V shed 5 bases, J shed 1 base, and the junction held 6 bases outside the gene matches. The CDR3 has 15 residues. Germline V gives CDR1 MNHEY, CDR2 SMNVEV (reference sequence). The CDR3 sequence is CASSRRTGRNTEAFF. The CDR3, as DNA: TGTGCCAGCAGTCGACGGACAGGGCGGAACACTGAAGCTTTCTTT.

This clone was seen once. The rearrangement joins TRBV30 to TRBJ2-7, with D unclear. CDR1 is GTSNPN, CDR2 SVGIG, per germline (reference sequence). The CDR3 runs to 11 residues. Trimming pared 1 base from V and 4 bases from J, leaving 5 bases between. The CDR3 sequence: CAWSGEYEQYF. Written as DNA, the CDR3 is TGTGCCTGGAGTGGCGAATACGAGCAGTACTTC.

The chain has TRBV10-3 and TRBJ1-2; the D is unclear. V was clipped by 0 bases and J by 7 bases, with 15 bases between them. The length of the CDR3 is 15 residues. The germline CDR1 and CDR2 sequences are ENHRY and SYGVKD. The CDR3 DNA reads TGTGCCATCAGTGAGTCGGGGAGTGAGGGCCTTGGCTACACCTTC. Translated, it gives CAISESGSEGLGYTF.

The V and J genes are TRBV10-3 and TRBJ2-3, with 11 bases lining up with TRBD2. CDR1 ENHRY and CDR2 SYGVKD come from the germline V gene. V gave up 10 bases and J gave up 4 bases; unmatched junction bases: 7. The CDR3 extends over 14 amino acids. DNA for the CDR3: TGTGCCACCTCTAGCGGGGGGTGGGCAGATACGCAGTATTTT. Translated: CATSSGGWADTQYF.

The rearrangement links TRBV7-8 to TRBJ1-6; a possible D gene is TRBD1 (6 bases). The V end lost 6 bases, the J end lost 5 bases, and 11 bases lay between the germline ends. Germline CDR1 and CDR2: SGHVS and FQNEAQ. This CDR3 has 14 residues. The DNA for the CDR3 is TGTGCCAGCAGGATAAGGGGGAATAATTCACCCCTCCACTTT. Translating gives CASRIRGNNSPLHF.